This TCR beta chain was sequenced for a study of shared clonotypes between healthy human individuals. Using 200 ng DNA, some 30,000 T cell genomes, the sorted-subset replicate PCRs were run. Profiled with immunoSEQ multiplex PCR; TCRdb holds only in-frame clones, not every one. The sample yields 2 million to 3 million clones, approximately 93% seen once. Per the germline V gene, CDR1 is MGHRA and CDR2 is YSYEKL. The CDR3 totals 15 residues. The V and J ends lost 2 bases and 2 bases respectively, with 12 bases between them. The receptor's source is a man between 18 and 35 years old in good health. Some clones in this sample may be carry-over from other donors' samples. V and J are TRBV4-1 and TRBJ1-1; D is undetermined. The sequenced material came from naive CD4+ T cells from PBMCs. The subset: CD45RA+ positively selected. In DNA, the CDR3 is TGCGCCAGCAGCCAAAGTCAGACTAGAAACACTGAAGCTTTCTTT. This encodes CASSQSQTRNTEAFF.